The clone carrying this T cell receptor beta chain occurred a few times. What it binds is unknown. Aged about 6 to 95, donors were systemically healthy Caucasians from Russia. At least 6 million PBMCs were isolated per sample. Next came a second PCR, run for about 7 to 12 cycles, which used a sample-barcoded 5' primer along with a J-beta primer mix. A tag from a template-switch adaptor with 12 random nucleotides marked each cDNA molecule. One entry per CDR3 protein, called by TCRdb with MiXCR from the 5' RACE reads. The sample holds over a million distinct CDR3 sequences, roughly 43% seen once. This record comes from a study of blood T cells in healthy people across ages. Whole-study findings and limits: With donor CMV status unknown, expanded clonotype changes were possibly confounded.

The germline V gene has CDR1 MGHRA and CDR2 YSYEKL. V shed 2 bases, J shed 8 bases, and the junction held 12 bases outside the gene matches. This CDR3 has 16 amino acids. Material: blood. The clonotype originates from a woman aged 18-35 years in good health. This chain links TRBV4-1 with TRBJ2-1, with 7 positions matching TRBD1. The CDR3 bases are TGCGCCAGCAGCCAATTCCGGGAACAGGGGTGGCATGAGCAGTTCTTC. It codes for CASSQFREQGWHEQFF.